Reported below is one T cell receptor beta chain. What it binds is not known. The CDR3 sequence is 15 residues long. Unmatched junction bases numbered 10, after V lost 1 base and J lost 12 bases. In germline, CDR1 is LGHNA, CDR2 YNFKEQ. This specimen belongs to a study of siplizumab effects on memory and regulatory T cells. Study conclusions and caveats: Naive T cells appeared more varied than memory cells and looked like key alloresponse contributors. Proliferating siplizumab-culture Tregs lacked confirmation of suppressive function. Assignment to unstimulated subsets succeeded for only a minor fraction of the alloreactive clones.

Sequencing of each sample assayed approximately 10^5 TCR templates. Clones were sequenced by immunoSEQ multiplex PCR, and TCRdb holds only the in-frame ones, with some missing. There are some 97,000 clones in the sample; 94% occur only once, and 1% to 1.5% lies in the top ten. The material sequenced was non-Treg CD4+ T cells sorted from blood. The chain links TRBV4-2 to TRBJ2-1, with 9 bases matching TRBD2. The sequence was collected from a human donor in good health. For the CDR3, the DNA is TGTGCCAGCAGCCAAGCCCTGACTAGCGGTATAGGGCAGTTCTTC. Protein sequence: CASSQALTSGIGQFF.